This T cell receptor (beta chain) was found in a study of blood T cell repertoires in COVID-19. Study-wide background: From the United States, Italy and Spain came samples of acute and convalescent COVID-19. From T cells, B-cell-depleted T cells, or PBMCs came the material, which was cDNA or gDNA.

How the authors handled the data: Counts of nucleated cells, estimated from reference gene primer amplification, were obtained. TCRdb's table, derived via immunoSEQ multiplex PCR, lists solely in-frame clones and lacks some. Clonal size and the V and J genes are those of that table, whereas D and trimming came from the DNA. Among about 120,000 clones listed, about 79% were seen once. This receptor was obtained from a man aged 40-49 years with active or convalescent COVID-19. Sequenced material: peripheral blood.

CDR3 protein: CASSYPGQPQHF. The CDR3, as DNA: TGTGCCAGCAGTTACCCCGGTCAGCCCCAGCATTTT. The gene calls are TRBV6-5 and TRBJ1-5, with no clear D. This CDR3 is built from 12 residues. Germline CDR1 MNHEY, CDR2 SVGAGI. V gave up 2 bases and J gave up 6 bases, with 5 bases separating them.